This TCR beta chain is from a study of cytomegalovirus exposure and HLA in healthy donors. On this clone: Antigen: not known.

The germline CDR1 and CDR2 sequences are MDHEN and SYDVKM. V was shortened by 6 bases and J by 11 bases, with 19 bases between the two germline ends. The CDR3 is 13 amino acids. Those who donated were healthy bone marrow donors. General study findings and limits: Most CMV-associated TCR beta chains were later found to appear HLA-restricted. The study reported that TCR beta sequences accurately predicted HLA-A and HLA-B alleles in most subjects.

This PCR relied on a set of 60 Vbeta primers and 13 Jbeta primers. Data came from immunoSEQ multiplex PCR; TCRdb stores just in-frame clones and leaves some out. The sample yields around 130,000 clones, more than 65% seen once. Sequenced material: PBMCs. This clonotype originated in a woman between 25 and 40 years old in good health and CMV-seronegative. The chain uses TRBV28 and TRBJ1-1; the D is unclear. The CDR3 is CASSPPTGNRAFF. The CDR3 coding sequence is TGTGCCAGCAGCCCCCCGACGGGGAATAGGGCTTTCTTT.